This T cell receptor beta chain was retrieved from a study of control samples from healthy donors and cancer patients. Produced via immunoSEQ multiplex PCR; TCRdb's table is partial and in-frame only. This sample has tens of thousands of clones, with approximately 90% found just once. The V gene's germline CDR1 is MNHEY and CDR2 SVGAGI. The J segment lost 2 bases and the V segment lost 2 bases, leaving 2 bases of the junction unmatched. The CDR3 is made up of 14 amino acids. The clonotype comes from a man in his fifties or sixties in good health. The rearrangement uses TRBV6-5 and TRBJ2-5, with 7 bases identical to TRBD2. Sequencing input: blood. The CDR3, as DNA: TGTGCCAGCAGTTACGGGGGGGATCAAGAGACCCAGTACTTC. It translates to CASSYGGDQETQYF.